A selection of T cell receptor beta chains follows, all from one sample in a study of blood T cell repertoires in COVID-19. The data were produced by immunoSEQ multiplex PCR, yet TCRdb's version contains in-frame clones alone and is incomplete. Among 100,000 to 150,000 clones listed, roughly 90% were seen once. Material: peripheral blood. These receptors originate from a man between 45 and 60 years old with COVID-19, enrolled during active disease. Both conserved end residues are part of each CDR3. A D gene is named only where the DNA matches it firmly. Size is stated for part of the rows, as once, few or many counts, or as a class when the clone is expanded.

CDR3aa	CDR3nt	j_gene	len	abundance	d_gene	v_gene
CASSTHGGGNYGYTF	TGTGCCAGCAGTACCCACGGGGGGGGTAACTATGGCTACACCTTC	TRBJ1-2	15	NA	NA	TRBV6-5
CASSVSGFTEAFF	TGTGCCAGCAGTGTATCGGGATTCACTGAAGCTTTCTTT	TRBJ1-1	13	NA	NA	TRBV2
CASSLRVNEQFF	TGCGCCAGCAGCTTGCGGGTGAATGAGCAGTTCTTC	TRBJ2-1	12	few	NA	TRBV5-1
CASSQVGAQRGEQFF	TGTGCCAGCAGCCAAGTGGGGGCCCAGCGTGGTGAGCAGTTCTTC	TRBJ2-1	15	once	NA	TRBV4-2
CASSSGGTDTQYF	TGTGCCAGCAGTTCGGGAGGAACAGATACGCAGTATTTT	TRBJ2-3	13	NA	TRBD2	TRBV12-3/TRBV12-4
CASSDSAGGPTDTQYF	TGTGCCAGCAGTGACTCGGCGGGAGGGCCCACAGATACGCAGTATTTT	TRBJ2-3	16	NA	TRBD2	TRBV6-4
CAISESFSRDRGLYEQYF	TGTGCCATCAGTGAGTCGTTTAGTCGGGACAGGGGGCTCTACGAGCAGTACTTC	TRBJ2-7	18	NA	TRBD1	TRBV10-3
CSASDRETQYF	TGCAGTGCTAGTGATCGGGAGACCCAGTACTTC	TRBJ2-5	11	NA	NA	TRBV20-1
CASRAGGAVTGELFF	TGTGCCAGCAGAGCAGGGGGCGCGGTCACCGGGGAGCTGTTTTTT	TRBJ2-2	15	few	TRBD1	TRBV27
CSASVGTYEQYF	TGCAGCGCCTCGGTTGGTACCTACGAGCAGTACTTC	TRBJ2-7	12	NA	NA	TRBV29-1
CATSDDQGSTQYF	TGTGCCACCAGTGATGACCAGGGTAGTACGCAGTATTTT	TRBJ2-3	13	NA	NA	TRBV24-1
CASSFPTLTGELFF	TGTGCCAGCAGTTTCCCAACTTTGACCGGGGAGCTGTTTTTT	TRBJ2-2	14	few	NA	TRBV28
CASTPGGQGNTEAFF	TGTGCCAGCACCCCCGGGGGACAGGGGAACACTGAAGCTTTCTTT	TRBJ1-1	15	NA	TRBD1	TRBV9
CASSKNTEAFF	TGTGCCAGCAGTAAAAACACTGAAGCTTTCTTT	TRBJ1-1	11	once	NA	TRBV7-2
CASSPPGQNYEQYF	TGTGCCAGCAGCCCTCCCGGACAGAACTACGAGCAGTACTTC	TRBJ2-7	14	NA	NA	TRBV7-8
CASSQGGLETQYF	TGTGCCAGCAGCCAGGGAGGGCTGGAGACCCAGTACTTC	TRBJ2-5	13	NA	TRBD2	TRBV6-1
CASSPATLAGGPYEQYF	TGTGCCAGCAGTCCCGCGACCCTAGCGGGGGGCCCCTACGAGCAGTACTTC	TRBJ2-7	17	NA	TRBD2	TRBV27
CAISEEGGSNQPQHF	TGTGCCATCAGTGAGGAGGGTGGTAGCAATCAGCCCCAGCATTTT	TRBJ1-5	15	NA	NA	TRBV10-3
CASSRERAGHNEQFF	TGTGCCAGCAGCCGCGAAAGGGCGGGGCACAATGAGCAGTTCTTC	TRBJ2-1	15	NA	NA	TRBV7-2
CATSDFSGAQYF	TGTGCCACCAGTGATTTCTCCGGGGCGCAGTATTTT	TRBJ2-3	12	once	NA	TRBV24-1
CASSAGPTGGSYNEQFF	TGTGCCAGCAGTGCCGGTCCGACAGGGGGCTCATACAATGAGCAGTTCTTC	TRBJ2-1	17	NA	TRBD1	TRBV6-4
CASITGGGNSPLHF	TGTGCCAGCATCACAGGGGGTGGCAATTCACCCCTCCACTTT	TRBJ1-6	14	few	TRBD1	TRBV28
CASTPQGQGWNTEAFF	TGTGCCAGCACCCCACAAGGACAGGGGTGGAACACTGAAGCTTTCTTT	TRBJ1-1	16	NA	TRBD1	TRBV7-2
CASSLSGGGGDQPQHF	TGTGCCAGCAGCTTATCGGGTGGGGGGGGTGATCAGCCCCAGCATTTT	TRBJ1-5	16	NA	NA	TRBV7-2
CASRRGQATGELFF	TGTGCCAGCAGACGTGGACAGGCCACCGGGGAGCTGTTTTTT	TRBJ2-2	14	NA	TRBD1	TRBV6-5
CSASWGLGNQPQHF	TGCAGTGCTAGTTGGGGGCTTGGCAATCAGCCCCAGCATTTT	TRBJ1-5	14	NA	NA	TRBV20-1
CASSDRGRDYNEQFF	TGTGCCAGCAGCGACAGGGGGAGGGACTACAATGAGCAGTTCTTC	TRBJ2-1	15	once	TRBD1	TRBV13
CASSQAKRDPPYEQYF	TGTGCCAGCAGCCAGGCCAAGCGGGACCCCCCCTACGAGCAGTACTTC	TRBJ2-7	16	NA	TRBD2	TRBV14
CASSQGVNTEAFF	TGTGCCAGCAGTCAGGGCGTGAACACTGAAGCTTTCTTT	TRBJ1-1	13	few	NA	TRBV12-3/TRBV12-4
CSGGQGATDTEAFF	TGCAGCGGGGGACAGGGGGCGACTGACACTGAAGCTTTCTTT	TRBJ1-1	14	NA	TRBD1	TRBV29-1
CASSRGAGANVLTF	TGTGCCAGCTCACGGGGAGCTGGGGCCAACGTCCTGACTTTC	TRBJ2-6	14	NA	NA	TRBV18
CASSLLTSLGEQFF	TGTGCCAGCAGCTTACTGACTAGTCTAGGAGAGCAGTTCTTC	TRBJ2-1	14	once	NA	TRBV7-9
CASSIRGSEEKLFF	TGTGCCAGCAGTATCAGAGGGAGCGAAGAAAAACTGTTTTTT	TRBJ1-4	14	NA	NA	TRBV2
CASSPSGSGTDTQYF	TGTGCCAGCAGCCCGAGCGGGAGCGGGACAGATACGCAGTATTTT	TRBJ2-3	15	once	TRBD2	TRBV7-2
CASTQTDNTEAFF	TGCGCCAGCACGCAGACAGATAACACTGAAGCTTTCTTT	TRBJ1-1	13	NA	NA	TRBV4-1
CAWSLSGGNTIYF	TGTGCCTGGAGTCTAAGTGGTGGAAACACCATATATTTT	TRBJ1-3	13	NA	NA	TRBV30
CASSPQDRNNEQFF	TGTGCCAGCAGCCCCCAAGACAGGAACAATGAGCAGTTCTTC	TRBJ2-1	14	NA	NA	TRBV5-4
CASSIGSSIQFF	TGTGCCAGTAGTATAGGATCTAGTATCCAGTTCTTC	TRBJ2-1	12	NA	NA	TRBV19
CASSEAFAGGRGANVLTF	TGTGCCAGCAGTGAAGCCTTCGCCGGGGGGCGCGGGGCCAACGTCCTGACTTTC	TRBJ2-6	18	NA	NA	TRBV2
CASSFPPLEAFF	TGTGCCAGCAGTTTCCCCCCGTTGGAGGCTTTCTTT	TRBJ1-1	12	NA	NA	TRBV12-3/TRBV12-4
CASSRTSGAWDTQYF	TGTGCCAGCAGCCGGACTAGCGGGGCTTGGGATACGCAGTATTTT	TRBJ2-3	15	NA	TRBD2	TRBV7-9
CASSLPGGFNEQFF	TGTGCCAGCAGCTTACCGGGAGGGTTCAATGAGCAGTTCTTC	TRBJ2-1	14	NA	TRBD2	TRBV7-2
CASSSSGRYDNEQFF	TGTGCCAGTAGCTCTAGCGGGAGGTACGACAATGAGCAGTTCTTC	TRBJ2-1	15	NA	TRBD2	TRBV19
CAWGLAGGQGTQYF	TGTGCCTGGGGACTAGCGGGCGGGCAGGGTACGCAGTATTTT	TRBJ2-3	14	NA	TRBD2	TRBV30
CASSTGLASNADTQYF	TGTGCCAGCAGCACCGGACTGGCGAGCAACGCAGATACGCAGTATTTT	TRBJ2-3	16	NA	NA	TRBV7-3